The 22 T cell receptor beta chains below come from one sample, sequenced in a study of spatial heterogeneity in lung cancer. Time point defined: sample taken at primary tumor resection. Material for sequencing was whole RNA from tumor, nontumor lung or frozen PBMC, left unsorted. TCRdb re-called the 5' RACE reads through MiXCR, storing one row per CDR3 protein. This sample has about 95,000 distinct CDR3 sequences; approximately 8.9% occur once, and the top ten carry 6.9%. Sequencing used PBMCs, obtained at surgery. These receptors originate from a male donor with early-stage non-small cell lung cancer.

This clonotype was seen ten or more times. The chain couples TRBV20-1 to TRBJ2-7; 8 nucleotides align to TRBD1. Unmatched junction bases numbered 4, after V lost 5 bases and J lost 1 base. Germline CDR1 and CDR2: DFQATT and SNEGSKA (reference sequence). The CDR3 runs to 13 residues. The CDR3 spells CSAYDRGSYEQYF. CDR3 DNA: TGCAGTGCTTACGACAGGGGTTCCTACGAGCAGTACTTC.

This clonotype was seen repeatedly, ten times or more. The CDR3 DNA reads TGCGCCAGCAGCTTGATAGGGGAGACCTCCTACGAGCAGTACTTC. Its translation is CASSLIGETSYEQYF. This rearrangement joins TRBV5-1 to TRBJ2-7; the D call may be TRBD1 or TRBD2 (5 bases each). The CDR3 sequence is 15 residues long. Germline V gene data show CDR1 as SGHRS and CDR2 as YFSETQ. The germline V and J ends were trimmed by 1 base and 0 bases, with 11 bases remaining between them.

The gene calls are TRBV20-1 and TRBJ2-7; possible D gene TRBD2, 6 bases. V shed 2 bases and J shed 2 bases, with 13 bases lying between them. The V gene's germline CDR1 is DFQATT and CDR2 SNEGSKA (reference sequence). CDR3 size: 14 residues. The CDR3 DNA sequence: TGCAGTGCTAGACCCCCGGCGGGAACCTACGAGCAGTACTTC. Its protein product is CSARPPAGTYEQYF.

This rearrangement joins TRBV12-3 or TRBV12-4 to TRBJ2-7; D unclear. The CDR3 totals 12 residues. V was cut by 6 bases and J by 2 bases, with 8 bases left in between. For the CDR3, the DNA is TGTGCCAGCAGATTCCACCCCTACGAGCAGTACTTC. Translating gives CASRFHPYEQYF.

This clonotype was detected many times. The chain is built from TRBV6-2 or TRBV6-3 and TRBJ2-5; D unresolved. The CDR3 spans 13 residues. CDR1 is MNHEY and CDR2 is SVGEGT in the germline V gene. The ends were cut back, 5 bases at V and 5 bases at J, with 12 bases in the middle. The CDR3 bases are TGTGCCAGCAGTCGACCCACCAAGGAGACCCAGTACTTC. Protein product: CASSRPTKETQYF.

This clonotype was observed a handful of times. V gene TRBV5-1 combines with J gene TRBJ2-1; D call uncertain. The V and J ends lost 2 bases and 0 bases respectively, with 12 bases between them. CDR1 is SGHRS, CDR2 YFSETQ, per germline. The CDR3 runs 16 residues. The CDR3 loop reads CASSFGASSSYNEQFF. CDR3 sequence (DNA): TGCGCCAGCAGCTTTGGAGCGTCCAGCTCCTACAATGAGCAGTTCTTC.

This chain joins TRBV11-2 and TRBJ2-5; 11 bases fit TRBD2. Unmatched junction bases numbered 5, after V lost 4 bases and J lost 4 bases. The CDR3 sequence is 15 residues long. CDR1 and CDR2 from the germline V gene are SGHAT and FQNNGV. The CDR3 sequence is CASSWPGTSGETQYF. The CDR3 DNA reads TGTGCCAGCAGCTGGCCCGGGACTAGCGGAGAGACCCAGTACTTC.

This clonotype was detected ten times or more. The genes are TRBV7-9 and TRBJ2-3, with a tentative D call TRBD1 (5 bases). V was shortened by 7 bases and J by 1 base, with 12 bases between the two germline ends. Germline V gene sequence: CDR1 SEHNR, CDR2 FQNEAQ (reference sequence). The CDR3 has 14 amino acids. CDR3: CASNTARGTDTQYF. CDR3 coding DNA: TGTGCCAGCAACACAGCCAGGGGCACAGATACGCAGTATTTT.

This clonotype has at least ten counts. This chain uses TRBV3-1 with TRBJ2-3; no definite D call. The CDR3 length is 13 residues. Trimming pared 4 bases from V and 0 bases from J, leaving 5 bases between. In germline, CDR1 is LGHDT, CDR2 YNNKEL (reference sequence). This chain's CDR3 is CASSLHSTDTQYF. The CDR3 coding sequence is TGTGCCAGCAGCCTCCATAGCACAGATACGCAGTATTTT.

The sample holds many counts of this clonotype. The rearrangement uses TRBV11-2 and TRBJ1-3; unclear D gene. CDR3 size: 13 residues. The V and J ends lost 4 bases and 8 bases respectively, with 12 bases between them. Looked up from germline, CDR1 is SGHAT and CDR2 is FQNNGV. Here the CDR3 DNA reads TGTGCCAGCAGCTCTAGATGGAGGTACACCATATATTTT. Its translation is CASSSRWRYTIYF.

As concerns this clonotype: Being one base from a much bigger clone, this may be a read error. Likely a read error: the CDR3 ends without its conserved phenylalanine or tryptophan. The genes are TRBV10-2 and TRBJ2-7; TRBD1 might be the D (6 bases). Trimming removed 5 bases at V and 0 bases at J, with 17 bases between. Germline V gene sequence: CDR1 WSHSY, CDR2 SAAADI. The CDR3 extends over 16 amino acids. CDR3 sequence reads: CASSFSLDSNSYEQYS. In DNA form, the CDR3 reads TGCGCCAGCAGTTTCTCCCTGGACAGTAACTCCTACGAGCAGTACTCC.

This clonotype was counted many times. This rearrangement joins TRBV6-5 to TRBJ2-7, with TRBD2 identical over 8 bases. The V and J ends lost 2 bases and 2 bases, in that order; junction bases with no gene match: 5. CDR1 and CDR2 (germline): MNHEY, SVGAGI. This CDR3 is built from 15 residues. Here the CDR3 reads CASSYLAGGPYEQYF. The CDR3 nucleotides read TGTGCCAGCAGTTACCTGGCGGGGGGTCCCTACGAGCAGTACTTC.

The genes are TRBV5-1 and TRBJ2-1; TRBD2 aligns across 8 bases. The V gene end was trimmed by 4 bases and the J gene end by 8 bases; junction bases not matched to a gene: 8. This CDR3 has 14 amino acids. Germline V gene sequence: CDR1 SGHRS, CDR2 YFSETQ. CDR3 protein: CASSPWTSPHEQFF. Here the CDR3 DNA reads TGCGCCAGCAGCCCCTGGACTAGCCCCCATGAGCAGTTCTTC.

This clonotype has a handful of counts. V gene TRBV11-2 combines with J gene TRBJ2-3, with D hard to call. The CDR3 has 12 residues. The germline CDR1 and CDR2 sequences are SGHAT and FQNNGV. V lost 5 bases and J lost 5, with 8 bases in between. DNA for the CDR3: TGTGCCAGCAGCCGTGATGTAGATACGCAGTATTTT. Translated: CASSRDVDTQYF. Using reference TRBV11-2 and TRBJ2-3 for the parts outside the CDR3, the full variable domain is EAGVAQSPRYKIIEKRQSVAFWCNPISGHATLYWYQQILGQGPKLLIQFQNNGVVDDSQLPKDRFSAERLKGVDSTLKIQPAKLEDSAVYLCASSRDVDTQYFGPGTRLTVL.

This clonotype was recorded many times. This chain uses TRBV29-1 with TRBJ2-5; tentatively, D is TRBD1 (6 bases). Trimming stripped 6 bases from V and 5 bases from J, with 13 bases between. Germline V gene sequence: CDR1 SQVTM, CDR2 ANQGSEA. This CDR3 is built from 12 residues. The CDR3 sequence: CSVRTGSETQYF. CDR3 DNA sequence: TGCAGCGTCCGCACAGGGAGTGAGACCCAGTACTTC.

The chain carries TRBV20-1 and TRBJ2-2, with 10 bases identical to TRBD2. Trimming at V came to 0 bases and at J to 12 bases, leaving 4 bases not matched to a gene. CDR1 is DFQATT, CDR2 SNEGSKA, per germline (reference sequence). The CDR3 is made up of 13 amino acids. The CDR3: CSARDRTSGKLFF. The CDR3 DNA sequence: TGCAGTGCTAGAGATCGGACTAGCGGAAAGCTGTTTTTT.

In nucleotides, the CDR3 is TGCGCCAGCAGCCCAGGGACGGGCGGGGATACGCAGTATTTT. This encodes CASSPGTGGDTQYF. This chain uses TRBV5-1 with TRBJ2-3; the D call may be TRBD1 or TRBD2 (5 bases each). Germline CDR1 reads SGHRS; CDR2 reads YFSETQ. Trimming cost V 4 bases and J 6 bases, with 15 bases left between them. The CDR3 spans 14 residues.

This clonotype was recorded at least ten times. The junction shows a germline mismatch at one end, possibly a read error. The J gene is TRBJ2-7, the V gene TRBV14; 8 bases align to TRBD1. The CDR3 consists of 18 residues. Per germline, CDR1 SGHDN and CDR2 FVKESK. In nucleotides, the CDR3 is TGTGCCAGCAGCCTAACCTACGGGACAGGTACTAGCTCCTATGAGCAGTACTTC. This codes for CASSLTYGTGTSSYEQYF.

About this clonotype: With a much larger clone just one base away, this may be a read error. V gene TRBV7-7 combines with J gene TRBJ2-3; D possibly corresponds to TRBD2 (6 bases). Looked up from germline, CDR1 is SSHAT and CDR2 is FNYEAQ (reference sequence). CDR3 length equals 13 residues. Written as DNA, the CDR3 is TGTGCCAGCGGCTTCCGACTAGCAGATACGCAGTATTTT. Translating it yields CASGFRLADTQYF. Full variable domain (outside the CDR3, taken from reference TRBV7-7 and TRBJ2-3): GAGVSQSPRYKVTKRGQDVTLRCDPISSHATLYWYQQALGQGPEFLTYFNYEAQPDKSGLPSDRFSAERPEGSISTLTIQRTEQRDSAMYRCASGFRLADTQYFGPGTRLTVL.

The sample holds a few counts of this clonotype. The rearrangement links TRBV7-2 to TRBJ2-1, with D possibly being TRBD2 (6 bases). This CDR3 has 17 amino acids. Trimming took 4 bases from V and 1 from J, leaving 17 bases between them. Germline V gene lookup returns CDR1 SGHTA and CDR2 FQGNSA. CDR3 DNA: TGTGCCAGCAGCTCCCGGGGAGGTTGGGTGTCCTACAATGAGCAGTTCTTC. It encodes CASSSRGGWVSYNEQFF.

This clonotype was recorded many times. V gene TRBV6-1 combines with J gene TRBJ1-1; TRBD1 matches at 8 bases. CDR1 MNHNS and CDR2 SASEGT come from the germline V gene. The V and J ends lost 8 bases and 1 base, in that order; junction bases with no gene match: 18. The CDR3 totals 18 residues. CDR3 coding DNA: TGTGCCAGCGATAGACCGGGACAGGCCTTGATTAAGAACACTGAAGCTTTCTTT. The encoded protein is CASDRPGQALIKNTEAFF.

This CDR3 is CATSDSRGATGNEQFF. In nucleotides, the CDR3 is TGTGCCACCAGTGACTCCAGGGGGGCGACTGGGAATGAGCAGTTCTTC. This chain joins TRBV24-1 and TRBJ2-1; perhaps TRBD1 as D (7 bases). V was trimmed by 4 bases and J by 7 bases, leaving 19 bases between them. Germline CDR1 and CDR2: KGHDR and SFDVKD. CDR3 size: 16 residues.